The 18 T cell receptor beta chains given below trace back to one sample, sequenced in a study of graft-versus-host responses after intestinal transplantation. No antigen is known for these receptors. Here immunoSEQ multiplex PCR was the method, and the copy in TCRdb shows in-frame clones only, minus some. The table lists about 110,000 clones, over 85% of them singletons, with approximately 0.25% in the top ten. Sequences were derived from unstimulated CD4+ T cells sorted from spleen or lymph node cells, sampled before transplant. The receptors derive from a human donor who was the organ donor for an intestinal transplant.

The V and J genes are TRBV28 and TRBJ1-1; a weak D match, TRBD1 (6 bases). Between the trimmed V and J ends, which lost 8 bases and 5 bases, there was a span of 18 bases. This CDR3 region has 14 residues. In germline, CDR1 is MDHEN, CDR2 SYDVKM. CDR3 coding DNA: TGTGCCAGCCGGGCACAGGGAGTAGTAACTGAAGCTTTCTTT. It encodes CASRAQGVVTEAFF.

The chain links TRBV4-3 to TRBJ2-7, with D possibly being TRBD1 (5 bases). Germline V gives CDR1 LGHNA, CDR2 YSLEER. The V gene lost 3 bases and the J gene lost 3 bases, with 15 bases spanning the gap. This CDR3 contains 15 residues. The CDR3 loop is CASSHGHSSGYEQYF. The CDR3 nucleotides are TGCGCCAGCAGCCATGGACACTCAAGTGGCTACGAGCAGTACTTC.

The CDR3 sequence: CASSNPGGQETQYF. CDR3 nucleotide sequence: TGTGCCAGCAGTAATCCAGGGGGCCAAGAGACCCAGTACTTC. The chain employs TRBV28 and TRBJ2-5; the match to TRBD1 covers 7 bases. The trim removed 5 bases at V and 1 base at J, leaving 4 bases unmatched. The CDR3 totals 14 residues. The germline V gene encodes CDR1 MDHEN and CDR2 SYDVKM.

The chain joins TRBV7-2 to TRBJ1-6; 8 nucleotides line up with TRBD1. After removal of 5 bases from V and 10 bases from J, the junction contained 10 bases not matched to a gene. The CDR3 consists of 15 residues. CDR1 SGHTA and CDR2 FQGNSA come from the germline V gene. CDR3 nucleotides: TGTGCCAGCAGCCGCGGGACAGGTCAACTCTCACCCCTCCACTTT. Its protein product is CASSRGTGQLSPLHF.

The CDR3 coding sequence is TGTGCCAGCAGTGAACTCTGGGTCGGGAATGAAAAACTGTTTTTT. The encoded protein is CASSELWVGNEKLFF. The chain uses TRBV2 and TRBJ1-4; D is undetermined. V was trimmed by 2 bases and J by 5 bases, leaving 12 bases between them. Germline lookup yields CDR1 SNHLY and CDR2 FYNNEI. The CDR3 is made up of 15 amino acids.

The J gene is TRBJ2-5, the V gene TRBV13, with a possible D match to TRBD2 (5 bases). Germline V lookup: CDR1 PRHDT, CDR2 FYEKMQ (reference sequence). Trimming took off 5 bases at V and 6 bases at J, with 10 bases between the two ends. The CDR3 is 12 residues long. This CDR3 reads CASSGPGKTQYF. The CDR3 coding sequence is TGTGCCAGCAGCGGTCCGGGGAAGACCCAGTACTTC.

The chain couples TRBV6-5 to TRBJ2-2; D is unresolved. V was cut by 5 bases and J by 1 base, with 5 bases left in between. Per germline, CDR1 MNHEY and CDR2 SVGAGI. CDR3 length equals 13 residues. The CDR3: CASSRQNTGELFF. The CDR3 bases are TGTGCCAGCAGTCGGCAGAACACCGGGGAGCTGTTTTTT.

The chain combines TRBV11-2 with TRBJ2-5, with 9 positions matching TRBD1. The CDR3 has 15 amino acids. CDR1 SGHAT and CDR2 FQNNGV come from the germline V gene. Unmatched junction bases numbered 5, after V lost 4 bases and J lost 2 bases. As DNA, the CDR3 is TGTGCCAGCAGCTCGTACAGGGGGCGACAAGAGACCCAGTACTTC. Amino acid sequence: CASSSYRGRQETQYF. The full variable domain, completed using reference TRBV11-2 and TRBJ2-5, is EAGVAQSPRYKIIEKRQSVAFWCNPISGHATLYWYQQILGQGPKLLIQFQNNGVVDDSQLPKDRFSAERLKGVDSTLKIQPAKLEDSAVYLCASSSYRGRQETQYFGPGTRLLVL.

The chain carries TRBV28 and TRBJ1-4, with D possibly matching TRBD1 (6 bases). Trimming left V 3 bases short and J 6 bases short, with 8 bases between. In germline, CDR1 is MDHEN, CDR2 SYDVKM. This CDR3 is 13 amino acids long. In DNA form, the CDR3 reads TGTGCCAGCAGTTTCCGGACAGATGAAAAACTGTTTTTT. Amino acid sequence: CASSFRTDEKLFF.

The chain is built from TRBV6-5 and TRBJ1-4; D is perhaps TRBD1 (5 bases). CDR3 length equals 13 residues. Germline V gene lookup returns CDR1 MNHEY and CDR2 SVGAGI. The germline V and J ends were trimmed by 6 bases and 5 bases, with 10 bases remaining between them. The DNA for the CDR3 is TGTGCCAGCAGGGGACGGCAAAATGAAAAACTGTTTTTT. The encoded protein is CASRGRQNEKLFF.

The rearrangement joins TRBV9 to TRBJ1-4; 7 nucleotides align to TRBD1. This CDR3 is 14 amino acids long. V trimming: 3 bases; J trimming: 7 bases; junction bases outside the gene matches: 6. Per the germline V gene, CDR1 is SGDLS and CDR2 is YYNGEE. CDR3 DNA: TGTGCCAGCAGCGCCCGGGACAGCTTTGAAAAACTGTTTTTT. This encodes CASSARDSFEKLFF.

The chain has TRBV7-8 and TRBJ2-1; 12 nucleotides agree with TRBD2. From germline, CDR1 is SGHVS and CDR2 FQNEAQ. J gave up 4 bases and V 1 base, and 5 bases lay outside the gene matches. The CDR3 is made up of 17 amino acids. The CDR3 coding sequence is TGTGCCAGCAGCTTAGTCCCACTAGCGGGAGGATACAATGAGCAGTTCTTC. Its protein is CASSLVPLAGGYNEQFF.

This chain links TRBV4-1 with TRBJ2-5; 8 bases line up with TRBD1. The CDR3 is 15 amino acids. The germline V gene has CDR1 MGHRA and CDR2 YSYEKL. With 1 base clipped from V and 5 bases from J, the junction kept 6 bases outside the gene matches. In DNA form, the CDR3 reads TGCGCCAGCAGCCAAGGTACTAGGACAGGGGAGACCCAGTACTTC. It codes for CASSQGTRTGETQYF.

This clone was counted a few times. The chain has TRBV19 and TRBJ2-1, with TRBD2 matching 8 bases. V shed 3 bases, J shed 5 bases, and the junction held 9 bases outside the gene matches. The CDR3 is 16 amino acids. Looked up from germline, CDR1 is LNHDA and CDR2 is SQIVND (reference sequence). The CDR3 DNA is TGTGCCAGTAGTATCCGTCCAGCGGGAGAAAACAATGAGCAGTTCTTC. It translates to CASSIRPAGENNEQFF.

The V gene is TRBV15, the J gene TRBJ2-2; D uncertain. Germline V gene lookup returns CDR1 LNHNV and CDR2 YYDKDF (reference sequence). V was pared by 0 bases and J by 6 bases, with 14 bases between. The CDR3 runs to 16 residues. CDR3 in DNA: TGTGCCACCAGCAGAGATGCTGCTACGGTCCCCGGGGAGCTGTTTTTT. Protein sequence: CATSRDAATVPGELFF.

The rearrangement links TRBV6-1 to TRBJ2-1; D may be TRBD1 (5 bases). Trimming stripped 2 bases from V and 4 bases from J, with 12 bases between. In germline, CDR1 is MNHNS, CDR2 SASEGT. The CDR3 contains 15 residues. This CDR3 reads CASSERWGVYNEQFF. The CDR3 DNA follows: TGTGCCAGCAGTGAAAGGTGGGGCGTGTACAATGAGCAGTTCTTC.

The chain joins TRBV5-6 to TRBJ2-6; possible D gene TRBD2, 5 bases. Trimming took 7 bases from V and 0 from J, leaving 14 bases between them. This CDR3 comprises 16 residues. Per germline, CDR1 SGHDT and CDR2 YYEEEE. The CDR3 loop reads CASWAGSPSGANVLTF. In DNA, the CDR3 is TGTGCCAGCTGGGCGGGCTCCCCCTCTGGGGCCAACGTCCTGACTTTC.

CDR3 loop: CASSSAGSEQYF. In DNA, the CDR3 is TGTGCCAGCAGTTCCGCAGGGTCCGAGCAGTACTTC. The V call is TRBV28, the J call TRBJ2-7, with D perhaps TRBD1 (5 bases). Germline lookup yields CDR1 MDHEN and CDR2 SYDVKM. The CDR3 is 12 residues long. V lost 4 bases to trimming and J lost 6 bases, with 10 bases between them.